This is a list of T cell receptor beta chains from one sample in a study of T-cell reconstitution after alpha-beta-depleted transplantation in children. Each CDR3 protein gets one entry after TCRdb re-called the PCR reads with MiXCR. Here the sample spans 40,000 to 55,000 distinct CDR3 sequences, around a tenth being singletons. This sample comprised PBMCs, mostly from graft donor cells, obtained 60 days after TCRalphabeta/CD19-depleted stem cell transplant. The receptors shown here come from a male patient between 2 and 10 years old who had a stem cell transplant for chronic granulomatous disease, so the T cells may come from the graft donor. The CDR3 runs from the conserved cysteine through the conserved F or W. D genes are given only for firm matches. Expanded clones get a size class; other rows say once, few or many, or leave the size out.

J gene: TRBJ1-5; D gene: TRBD1; clone size: NA; V gene: TRBV6-1; CDR3 length: 13; CDR3 DNA: TGTGTTAGCAGAGACAGGGGAAATCAGCCCCAGCATTTT; CDR3 protein: CVSRDRGNQPQHF
J gene: TRBJ2-2; D gene: NA; clone size: many; V gene: TRBV12-3/TRBV12-4; CDR3 length: 15; CDR3 DNA: TGTGCCAGCAGCTTAAGGGTAACGAACACCGGGGAGCTGTTTTTT; CDR3 protein: CASSLRVTNTGELFF
J gene: TRBJ2-7; D gene: NA; clone size: many; V gene: TRBV2; CDR3 length: 13; CDR3 DNA: TGTGCCAGCAGGCTAGATGGTACCTACGAGCAGTACTTC; CDR3 protein: CASRLDGTYEQYF
J gene: TRBJ1-2; D gene: NA; clone size: NA; V gene: TRBV28; CDR3 length: 15; CDR3 DNA: TGTGCCAGCAGTTTTAGAAGGGGCAGGGGCTATGGCTACACCTTC; CDR3 protein: CASSFRRGRGYGYTF
J gene: TRBJ2-1; D gene: NA; clone size: many; V gene: TRBV3-2; CDR3 length: 15; CDR3 DNA: TGTGCCTCCTGCCAATCCTGGGGCTCCTACAATGAGCAGTTCTTC; CDR3 protein: CASCQSWGSYNEQFF
J gene: TRBJ2-7; D gene: TRBD2; clone size: NA; V gene: TRBV4-3; CDR3 length: 14; CDR3 DNA: TGCGCCAGCAGCCAAGACCCCGGGAGGCAAGAGCAGTACTTC; CDR3 protein: CASSQDPGRQEQYF
J gene: TRBJ2-7; D gene: TRBD1; clone size: few; V gene: TRBV7-8; CDR3 length: 12; CDR3 DNA: TGTGCCAGCAGCTTGGGACAGGGGGTCAAGTACTTC; CDR3 protein: CASSLGQGVKYF
J gene: TRBJ2-1; D gene: TRBD2; clone size: NA; V gene: TRBV10-1; CDR3 length: 14; CDR3 DNA: TGCGCCAGCAGCTTCGGACTAGCGATGGATGAGCAGTTCTTC; CDR3 protein: CASSFGLAMDEQFF
J gene: TRBJ1-1; D gene: TRBD1; clone size: NA; V gene: TRBV10-3; CDR3 length: 13; CDR3 DNA: TGTGCCATCAGTGAGTCGGCCAGGGGGCAAGCTTTCTTT; CDR3 protein: CAISESARGQAFF
J gene: TRBJ1-5; D gene: NA; clone size: many; V gene: TRBV5-6; CDR3 length: 14; CDR3 DNA: TGTGCCAGCAGCTTCCGACAGGCAGGTCAGCCCCAGCATTTT; CDR3 protein: CASSFRQAGQPQHF
J gene: TRBJ2-7; D gene: NA; clone size: many; V gene: TRBV20-1; CDR3 length: 14; CDR3 DNA: TGCAGTGCTAGTGGGCTGGGCACCACCTACGAGCAGTACTTC; CDR3 protein: CSASGLGTTYEQYF
J gene: TRBJ1-1; D gene: NA; clone size: few; V gene: TRBV20-1; CDR3 length: 11; CDR3 DNA: TGCAGTGCTAGGGGGAACGGTGAAGCTTTCTTT; CDR3 protein: CSARGNGEAFF
J gene: TRBJ2-1; D gene: NA; clone size: many; V gene: TRBV20-1; CDR3 length: 15; CDR3 DNA: TGCAGTGCCCCAAAGCAGGGAAGGACCTACAATGAGCAGTTCTTC; CDR3 protein: CSAPKQGRTYNEQFF
J gene: TRBJ2-7; D gene: NA; clone size: NA; V gene: TRBV11-1; CDR3 length: 14; CDR3 DNA: TGTGCCAGCAGCTTAGATGAGGGGGGCTACGAGCAGTACTTC; CDR3 protein: CASSLDEGGYEQYF
J gene: TRBJ2-5; D gene: NA; clone size: many; V gene: TRBV12-3/TRBV12-4; CDR3 length: 14; CDR3 DNA: TGTGCCAGCAGTTTCGGGACTCAAGGGGAGACCCAGTACTTC; CDR3 protein: CASSFGTQGETQYF
J gene: TRBJ2-7; D gene: NA; clone size: many; V gene: TRBV7-6; CDR3 length: 14; CDR3 DNA: TGTGCCAGCAGCTTAGCGGGAGGTCAGAACGAGCAGTACTTC; CDR3 protein: CASSLAGGQNEQYF
J gene: TRBJ2-4; D gene: TRBD1; clone size: many; V gene: TRBV18; CDR3 length: 16; CDR3 DNA: TGTGCCAGCTCACCACCGGGGACAGGGGGTAAAAACATTCAGTACTTC; CDR3 protein: CASSPPGTGGKNIQYF
J gene: TRBJ2-2; D gene: TRBD2; clone size: few; V gene: TRBV9; CDR3 length: 21; CDR3 DNA: TGTGCCAGCAGCGTAGCCCTACTAGCGGGAGGGCCAGTAGGGAACACCGGGGAGCTGTTTTTT; CDR3 protein: CASSVALLAGGPVGNTGELFF
J gene: TRBJ2-6; D gene: NA; clone size: NA; V gene: TRBV10-3; CDR3 length: 19; CDR3 DNA: TGTGCCATCAGCCACGAGACAGGATCTCCCTACTCTGGGGCCAACGTCCTGACTTTC; CDR3 protein: CAISHETGSPYSGANVLTF
J gene: TRBJ1-2; D gene: NA; clone size: many; V gene: TRBV2; CDR3 length: 15; CDR3 DNA: TGTGCCAGCAGAACAGTGATCCCCGGTAACTATGGCTACACCTTC; CDR3 protein: CASRTVIPGNYGYTF
J gene: TRBJ2-3; D gene: TRBD2; clone size: NA; V gene: TRBV5-4; CDR3 length: 15; CDR3 DNA: TGTGCCAGCAGCTTGAGGGGAGGGATAACAGATACGCAGTATTTT; CDR3 protein: CASSLRGGITDTQYF
J gene: TRBJ2-1; D gene: NA; clone size: many; V gene: TRBV9; CDR3 length: 18; CDR3 DNA: TGTGCCAGCAGCGTAGGAGAGGGACCAGGGACCTTCTACAATGAGCAGTTCTTC; CDR3 protein: CASSVGEGPGTFYNEQFF
J gene: TRBJ2-7; D gene: NA; clone size: NA; V gene: TRBV9; CDR3 length: 14; CDR3 DNA: TGTGCCAGCAGCGGGGACCCTACCGTCAAAGAGCAGTACTTC; CDR3 protein: CASSGDPTVKEQYF
J gene: TRBJ2-1; D gene: NA; clone size: many; V gene: TRBV11-2; CDR3 length: 15; CDR3 DNA: TGTGCCAGCAGCTTATTGTTCGGGGGAGGTAATGAGCAGTTCTTC; CDR3 protein: CASSLLFGGGNEQFF
J gene: TRBJ2-3; D gene: NA; clone size: many; V gene: TRBV14; CDR3 length: 13; CDR3 DNA: TGTGCCAGCAGCCAAATTAGAACAGATACGCAGTATTTT; CDR3 protein: CASSQIRTDTQYF
J gene: TRBJ2-7; D gene: NA; clone size: NA; V gene: TRBV4-2; CDR3 length: 15; CDR3 DNA: TGTGCCAGCAGCCCGTTTCCCCCGGGGCAAGGGGAGCAGTACTTC; CDR3 protein: CASSPFPPGQGEQYF
J gene: TRBJ2-7; D gene: TRBD2; clone size: many; V gene: TRBV12-3/TRBV12-4; CDR3 length: 13; CDR3 DNA: TGTGCCAGCTCCCCCCGGACTAGCGGTAGTCGGTACTTC; CDR3 protein: CASSPRTSGSRYF
J gene: TRBJ2-7; D gene: NA; clone size: many; V gene: TRBV6-2/TRBV6-3; CDR3 length: 13; CDR3 DNA: TGTGCCAGCAGACCGACTATATCCTACGAGCAGTACTTC; CDR3 protein: CASRPTISYEQYF
J gene: TRBJ2-1; D gene: TRBD2; clone size: many; V gene: TRBV28; CDR3 length: 15; CDR3 DNA: TGTGCCAGCACCGGGGGGGTCCGACGCTACAATGAGCAGTTCTTC; CDR3 protein: CASTGGVRRYNEQFF
J gene: TRBJ2-5; D gene: TRBD1; clone size: many; V gene: TRBV29-1; CDR3 length: 17; CDR3 DNA: TGCAGCGTCCGCCCCAGGGGGACCAATAATCGCCAAGAGACCCAGTACTTC; CDR3 protein: CSVRPRGTNNRQETQYF
J gene: TRBJ2-3; D gene: TRBD1; clone size: many; V gene: TRBV18; CDR3 length: 16; CDR3 DNA: TGTGCCAGCCGACGCCCCGGGGACAGCCTCACAGATACGCAGTATTTT; CDR3 protein: CASRRPGDSLTDTQYF
J gene: TRBJ2-7; D gene: TRBD1; clone size: many; V gene: TRBV29-1; CDR3 length: 15; CDR3 DNA: TGCAGCGGATCCAAATCCCTCGGACAGGGCGGCGAGCAGTACTTC; CDR3 protein: CSGSKSLGQGGEQYF
J gene: TRBJ2-5; D gene: TRBD2; clone size: many; V gene: TRBV5-1; CDR3 length: 16; CDR3 DNA: TGCGCCAGCCGGTTAGGACTAGCAGCTGAATGGGAGACCCAGTACTTC; CDR3 protein: CASRLGLAAEWETQYF
J gene: TRBJ2-3; D gene: TRBD2; clone size: few; V gene: TRBV7-8; CDR3 length: 14; CDR3 DNA: TGTGCCAGCAGCTTACCCGCGGGAGGGCCGGCGCAGTATTTT; CDR3 protein: CASSLPAGGPAQYF
J gene: TRBJ2-3; D gene: NA; clone size: many; V gene: TRBV20-1; CDR3 length: 14; CDR3 DNA: TGCAGTGCCGGCGCCTTAAACTTCAAAGATACGCAGTATTTT; CDR3 protein: CSAGALNFKDTQYF
J gene: TRBJ2-7; D gene: NA; clone size: many; V gene: TRBV5-1; CDR3 length: 14; CDR3 DNA: TGCGCCAGCAGCTTGGCTCTTACGGGCTACGAGCAGTACTTC; CDR3 protein: CASSLALTGYEQYF
J gene: TRBJ2-3; D gene: NA; clone size: many; V gene: TRBV7-8; CDR3 length: 15; CDR3 DNA: TGTGCCAGCAGCTTAGCGGGAGTAGGGACAGATACGCAGTATTTT; CDR3 protein: CASSLAGVGTDTQYF
J gene: TRBJ2-3; D gene: TRBD2; clone size: many; V gene: TRBV20-1; CDR3 length: 14; CDR3 DNA: TGCAGTGTGTCCCTAGCGGGGACCACAGATACGCAGTATTTT; CDR3 protein: CSVSLAGTTDTQYF
J gene: TRBJ1-1; D gene: NA; clone size: NA; V gene: TRBV29-1; CDR3 length: 10; CDR3 DNA: TGCAGCGGGGGGGGCCCTGAAGCTTTCTTT; CDR3 protein: CSGGGPEAFF
J gene: TRBJ2-7; D gene: NA; clone size: NA; V gene: TRBV6-4; CDR3 length: 15; CDR3 DNA: TGTGCCAGCAGTGGACCGAGCCTCACTATCTACGAGCAGTACTTC; CDR3 protein: CASSGPSLTIYEQYF
J gene: TRBJ1-3; D gene: NA; clone size: NA; V gene: TRBV2; CDR3 length: 15; CDR3 DNA: TGTGCCAGCAAGGGGGGGCCCAGCTCTGGAAACACCATATATTTT; CDR3 protein: CASKGGPSSGNTIYF
J gene: TRBJ2-1; D gene: NA; clone size: many; V gene: TRBV24-1; CDR3 length: 13; CDR3 DNA: TGTGCCACCAGTGGAGACACAAAGAGTGAGCAGTTCTTC; CDR3 protein: CATSGDTKSEQFF
J gene: TRBJ2-2; D gene: TRBD2; clone size: NA; V gene: TRBV5-5; CDR3 length: 18; CDR3 DNA: TGTGCCAGCAGCTTGTACTGGGTAGCGGGAGTTTCCGCCGGGGAGCTGTTTTTT; CDR3 protein: CASSLYWVAGVSAGELFF
J gene: TRBJ2-1; D gene: TRBD2; clone size: many; V gene: TRBV4-3; CDR3 length: 17; CDR3 DNA: TGCGCCAGCAGCCAAGATACTCGTACTAGCGGCTACAATGAGCAGTTCTTC; CDR3 protein: CASSQDTRTSGYNEQFF
J gene: TRBJ2-1; D gene: TRBD2; clone size: many; V gene: TRBV6-5; CDR3 length: 15; CDR3 DNA: TGTGCCAGCAGATACCTAGCGGGAGGGTACAATGAGCAGTTCTTC; CDR3 protein: CASRYLAGGYNEQFF
J gene: TRBJ2-1; D gene: TRBD1; clone size: many; V gene: TRBV9; CDR3 length: 17; CDR3 DNA: TGTGCCAGCAGCCCACGAATCCCGGGGGACAGGGACAATGAGCAGTTCTTC; CDR3 protein: CASSPRIPGDRDNEQFF
J gene: TRBJ1-1; D gene: NA; clone size: many; V gene: TRBV5-1; CDR3 length: 13; CDR3 DNA: TGCGCCAGCAGCCAGTGGGTGAACACTGAAGCTTTCTTT; CDR3 protein: CASSQWVNTEAFF
J gene: TRBJ1-5; D gene: NA; clone size: few; V gene: TRBV15; CDR3 length: 14; CDR3 DNA: TGTGCCACCAGCCTAGACAGTAGCAATCAGCCCCAGCATTTT; CDR3 protein: CATSLDSSNQPQHF
J gene: TRBJ2-1; D gene: NA; clone size: many; V gene: TRBV20-1; CDR3 length: 11; CDR3 DNA: TGCAGTAGCCGGGGTTCGGGTGCGCAGTTCTTC; CDR3 protein: CSSRGSGAQFF
J gene: TRBJ2-1; D gene: NA; clone size: many; V gene: TRBV6-5; CDR3 length: 14; CDR3 DNA: TGTGCCAGCAGTTGGCAACACCTAGCGAGTGAGCAGTTCTTC; CDR3 protein: CASSWQHLASEQFF
J gene: TRBJ2-1; D gene: NA; clone size: once; V gene: TRBV24-1; CDR3 length: 15; CDR3 DNA: TGTGCCACCAGTGATCCAGCCCTAGGCGACAATGAGCAGTTCTTC; CDR3 protein: CATSDPALGDNEQFF
J gene: TRBJ2-1; D gene: NA; clone size: NA; V gene: TRBV6-5; CDR3 length: 15; CDR3 DNA: TGTGCCAGCAGTTACCACCCAAGCTCCTACAATGAGCAGTTCTTC; CDR3 protein: CASSYHPSSYNEQFF
J gene: TRBJ2-7; D gene: TRBD1; clone size: many; V gene: TRBV10-3; CDR3 length: 16; CDR3 DNA: TGTGCCATCAGCAATCCGCAGACAGGGGTCGCCTACGAGCAGTACTTC; CDR3 protein: CAISNPQTGVAYEQYF
J gene: TRBJ1-1; D gene: TRBD1; clone size: many; V gene: TRBV29-1; CDR3 length: 12; CDR3 DNA: TGCAGCGTTAAGGGGGCTATGACTGAAGCTTTCTTT; CDR3 protein: CSVKGAMTEAFF